Included here is one T cell receptor beta chain sequence, with context. V lost 5 bases and J lost 7; bases outside the gene matches: 5. This CDR3 region has 14 residues. CDR1 is MNHNY and CDR2 is SVGAGI in the germline V gene (reference sequence). This record belongs to a study of blood T cell repertoires in COVID-19. On the study more broadly: T cells, B-cell-depleted T cells, or PBMCs supplied cDNA or gDNA.

In the authors' workflow: Nucleated cell number was recorded as an estimate derived from reference gene primer amplification. Here immunoSEQ multiplex PCR was the method, and the copy in TCRdb shows in-frame clones only, minus some. The V and J calls and the clone size are those of that table, but D and trimming were determined from the DNA. There are a few hundred thousand clones in the sample; roughly 80% occur only once, and roughly 5% lies in the top ten. This chain joins TRBV6-6 and TRBJ1-4, with 9 bases that match TRBD1. The TCR comes from a woman aged 60-75 years who had recovered from COVID-19. The sample was peripheral blood. CDR3 coding DNA: TGTGCCAGCAGTCGAGAGACAGGGGGTGAAAAACTGTTTTTT. Amino acid sequence: CASSRETGGEKLFF.